Below are 15 T cell receptor beta chains sequenced from a single sample in a study of CD4 T cells in relation to SARS-CoV-2 and coronaviruses. These receptors have no identified antigens. Clones were read by immunoSEQ multiplex PCR, and TCRdb kept only the in-frame ones, dropping some. The sample comprises 43,000 or so clones, over 70% of which are singletons, and 1.1% to 1.5% rests with the top ten. Sample: naive CD4+ T cells from PBMCs, cultured in vitro. Subset in this sample: naive CD4+ T cells isolated by negative enrichment. These receptors came from an adult with COVID-19.

The gene calls are TRBV24-1 and TRBJ2-5; D possibly matches TRBD1 or TRBD2 (5 bases each). V shed 7 bases and J shed 2 bases, with 10 bases lying between them. The CDR3 is made up of 13 amino acids. Germline CDR1 KGHDR, CDR2 SFDVKD. The CDR3 reads CATSRDGQETQYF. Written as DNA, the CDR3 is TGTGCCACCAGCCGGGACGGGCAAGAGACCCAGTACTTC.

The CDR3 spells CASSQGRQGREKLFF. As DNA, the CDR3 is TGTGCCAGCAGCCAGGGTAGACAGGGACGGGAAAAACTGTTTTTT. The V call is TRBV5-8, the J call TRBJ1-4; 7 bases match TRBD1. V lost 4 bases to trimming and J lost 8 bases; unmatched junction nucleotides: 11. The CDR3 extends over 15 amino acids. CDR1 SGHTS and CDR2 YDEGEE come from the germline V gene.

The chain joins TRBV28 to TRBJ2-7; 12 bases fit TRBD1. Germline V gene data show CDR1 as MDHEN and CDR2 as SYDVKM. CDR3 length: 17 residues. The trim removed 4 bases at V and 4 bases at J, leaving 11 bases unmatched. The DNA of the CDR3 is TGTGCCAGCAGTTCATCCCCCCGGGACAGGGGGCGATACGAGCAGTACTTC. It translates to CASSSSPRDRGRYEQYF.

The chain couples TRBV2 to TRBJ2-6, with D perhaps assigned TRBD1 or TRBD2 (5 bases each). Between the trimmed V and J ends, which lost 5 bases and 6 bases, there was a span of 20 bases. The CDR3 loop spans 17 amino acids. CDR1 is SNHLY and CDR2 is FYNNEI in the germline V gene. The CDR3 region is CASSRRSGPSVANVLTF. The CDR3 DNA sequence: TGTGCCAGCAGTCGACGATCGGGACCCTCCGTGGCCAACGTCCTGACTTTC.

This clone has a single count. The rearrangement joins TRBV18 to TRBJ2-7, with D tentatively TRBD1 or TRBD2 (5 bases each). V lost 8 bases to trimming and J lost 6 bases, with 23 bases between them. The CDR3 is made up of 15 amino acids. CDR1 and CDR2 from the germline V gene are KGHSH and LQKENI. CDR3 coding DNA: TGTGCCAGCAGCTCGGCCCCCGGGACCCCGGGCGAGCAGTACTTC. Translated, it gives CASSSAPGTPGEQYF.

This chain uses TRBV2 with TRBJ2-3; the D is unclear. Trimming removed 7 bases from V and 3 bases from J, with 14 bases in between. The CDR3 sequence is 14 residues long. Germline V gene lookup returns CDR1 SNHLY and CDR2 FYNNEI. CDR3 coding DNA: TGTGCCAGCAACACTGGGATACCTACAGATACGCAGTATTTT. It yields the protein CASNTGIPTDTQYF.

V gene TRBV2 combines with J gene TRBJ2-5; 9 nucleotides agree with TRBD1. The J segment lost 5 bases and the V segment lost 6 bases, leaving 10 bases of the junction unmatched. Per the germline V gene, CDR1 is SNHLY and CDR2 is FYNNEI. The CDR3 spans 15 residues. The CDR3 DNA follows: TGTGCCAGCAGATTAAAGACAGGGGGGCGTGAGACCCAGTACTTC. This translates into CASRLKTGGRETQYF.

This clone was counted a single time. The chain links TRBV10-2 to TRBJ2-7; D might be TRBD2 (6 bases). The CDR3 consists of 15 residues. The V end lost 6 bases, the J end lost 3 bases, and 18 bases lay between the germline ends. Germline V lookup: CDR1 WSHSY, CDR2 SAAADI. As DNA, the CDR3 is TGCGCCAGCAGATGGTTTGCGGGGTACATCTACGAGCAGTACTTC. Translating gives CASRWFAGYIYEQYF.

The rearrangement joins TRBV12-3 or TRBV12-4 to TRBJ1-1; D possibly corresponds to TRBD1 (5 bases). V was pared by 6 bases and J by 4 bases, with 9 bases between. This CDR3 has 12 amino acids. CDR3 residues: CASRTRATEAFF. CDR3 sequence (DNA): TGTGCCAGCAGAACCAGGGCCACTGAAGCTTTCTTT.

Only one count was recorded for this clone. The chain combines TRBV30 with TRBJ2-3, with 8 bases identical to TRBD1. V dropped 2 bases and J dropped 1; count of bases not matched to a gene: 5. There are 15 residues in the CDR3. Germline CDR1 GTSNPN, CDR2 SVGIG (reference sequence). The CDR3 reads CAWSLQGVGTDTQYF. The CDR3 DNA follows: TGTGCCTGGAGTCTACAGGGGGTTGGCACAGATACGCAGTATTTT. Full variable domain (outside the CDR3, taken from reference TRBV30 and TRBJ2-3): SQTIHQWPATLVQPVGSPLSLECTVEGTSNPNLYWYRQAAGRGLQLLFYSVGIGQISSEVPQNLSASRPQDRQFILSSKKLLLSDSGFYLCAWSLQGVGTDTQYFGPGTRLTVL.

This clone was detected only once. V gene TRBV4-1 combines with J gene TRBJ2-3; D gene uncertain. V shed 1 base and J shed 1 base, with 9 bases lying between them. This CDR3 is 15 amino acids long. Per germline, CDR1 MGHRA and CDR2 YSYEKL. The CDR3 nucleotides read TGCGCCAGCAGCCAAGGAGTCTTCGGCACAGATACGCAGTATTTT. Residues: CASSQGVFGTDTQYF.

The V and J genes are TRBV6-5 and TRBJ2-1, with D perhaps matching TRBD1 or TRBD2 (6 bases each). With 5 bases removed from V and 13 bases from J, the gap between germline ends came to 12 bases. The germline CDR1 and CDR2 sequences are MNHEY and SVGAGI. This CDR3 comprises 11 residues. The CDR3 loop reads CASSQWGAQFF. The DNA for the CDR3 is TGTGCCAGCAGTCAATGGGGGGCACAGTTCTTC.

The chain has TRBV19 and TRBJ2-5; 9 bases map to TRBD2. The CDR3 covers 13 residues. Germline lookup yields CDR1 LNHDA and CDR2 SQIVND (reference sequence). V lost 5 bases to trimming and J lost 4 bases; unmatched junction nucleotides: 2. CDR3 nucleotide sequence: TGTGCCAGTAGTCCAGCGGGAGGAGAGACCCAGTACTTC. The encoded protein is CASSPAGGETQYF. The full variable domain, rest sourced from reference TRBV19 and TRBJ2-5, is DGGITQSPKYLFRKEGQNVTLSCEQNLNHDAMYWYRQDPGQGLRLIYYSQIVNDFQKGDIAEGYSVSREKKESFPLTVTSAQKNPTAFYLCASSPAGGETQYFGPGTRLLVL.

The chain uses TRBV6-5 and TRBJ2-7, with TRBD2 identical over 10 bases. The CDR3 extends over 16 amino acids. The V segment lost 0 bases and the J segment 2 bases; nucleotides outside the gene matches: 4. CDR1 is MNHEY, CDR2 SVGAGI, per germline. DNA for the CDR3: TGTGCCAGCAGTTACTCAGGACTAGCGGATCCCTACGAGCAGTACTTC. It specifies CASSYSGLADPYEQYF.

The chain couples TRBV3-1 (or the pseudogene TRBV3-2) to TRBJ1-2; a possible D gene is TRBD1 (6 bases). Trimming left V 1 base short and J 8 bases short, with 14 bases between. Germline V lookup: CDR1 LGHDT, CDR2 YNNKEL (reference sequence). There are 14 residues in the CDR3. CDR3 coding DNA: TGTGCCAGCAGCCAAGTTACAGGGAGAAGCGGCTACACCTTC. Translated: CASSQVTGRSGYTF.